This TCR beta chain came from a study of prognosis after radiotherapy for stage I lung cancer. About the study: With a biologically effective dose of at least 100 Gy, radiotherapy took the form of SBRT split into 3 to 5 fractions. Several patients developed distant metastases (median around 7 months) after radiotherapy; around 15 showed no significant progression.

Collection of peripheral blood, in a volume of six milliliters, was performed at each of two time points. Multiplex PCR, run in two rounds, amplified TCR beta CDR3 from genomic DNA. Amplification during the initial PCR round employed primers specific to each TRBV and TRBJ gene. MiXCR, applied by TCRdb to the multiplex PCR reads, yields one record per CDR3 protein. The sample records 13,000 or so distinct CDR3 sequences, about 56% being singletons. Overall study findings and caveats: Metastatic and non-metastatic patients reportedly diverged in TRBV and TRBJ gene usage.

V was cut by 6 bases and J by 7 bases, with 13 bases left in between. CDR3 length equals 13 residues. Per germline, CDR1 MNHNS and CDR2 SASEGT. About this clonotype: Its antigen remains unknown.

The specimen comprised PBMCs, sampled before or after stereotactic body radiation therapy (not recorded which). This clonotype originated in a donor aged 50 or older with non-small cell lung cancer. The chain recombines TRBV6-1 with TRBJ2-1; TRBD1 is a possible D gene (5 bases). The CDR3 loop reads CASSWGMINEQFF. The CDR3 DNA sequence: TGTGCCAGCAGCTGGGGCATGATAAATGAGCAGTTCTTC.